Below are 30 T cell receptor beta chains sequenced from a single sample in a study of CD8+CD57+ T cells in acquired aplastic anemia. Sequencing was done on patients that had shown CD8+CD57+ cell expansion by flow cytometry. Profiles of TCR beta VDJ and CDR3 were generated from a genomic DNA template. TCRdb re-analysed the reads in MiXCR, keeping a single row per CDR3 protein. This table holds 50,000 or so distinct CDR3 sequences, just over 55% found once. Sequenced sample: sorted CD4+, CD8+, or CD8+CD57+ T cells (not recorded which) from PBMCs. The receptors shown here come from a human donor with aplastic anemia.

The chain combines TRBV19 with TRBJ2-7; D unresolved. Germline V gene sequence: CDR1 LNHDA, CDR2 SQIVND (reference sequence). The CDR3 runs 14 residues. Trimming shortened V by 4 bases and J by 0 bases, and 10 bases separated the two germline ends. In nucleotides, the CDR3 is TGTGCCAGTAGTACGACCAGAGTCTCCTACGAGCAGTACTTC. Translating it yields CASSTTRVSYEQYF.

The CDR3 region is CATSREDRNSPLHF. The DNA for the CDR3 is TGTGCCACCAGCAGAGAGGACAGGAATTCACCCCTCCACTTT. V is TRBV15 and J is TRBJ1-6; TRBD1 agrees at 7 bases. The CDR3 runs to 14 residues. Germline V gives CDR1 LNHNV, CDR2 YYDKDF (reference sequence). The V and J ends lost 0 bases and 7 bases, in that order; junction bases with no gene match: 0.

CDR3 DNA: TGTGCCATCAGTGGACGTCGGGATTCGGGCGAGCAGTACTTC. It translates to CAISGRRDSGEQYF. The rearrangement uses TRBV10-3 and TRBJ2-7; D perhaps matches TRBD2 (5 bases). There are 14 residues in the CDR3. Germline CDR1 ENHRY, CDR2 SYGVKD. V lost 4 bases and J lost 6, with 16 bases in between.

The chain uses TRBV2 and TRBJ1-6, with D possibly being TRBD1 (5 bases). Germline-derived CDR1 and CDR2 are SNHLY and FYNNEI. Trimming removed 7 bases from V and 10 bases from J, with 14 bases in between. This CDR3 is built from 13 residues. The CDR3 DNA reads TGTGCCAGCAATATTGGGGGGTACTCACCCCTCCACTTT. Translating it yields CASNIGGYSPLHF.

This clonotype was seen repeatedly, ten times or more. This chain joins TRBV13 and TRBJ1-2; TRBD1 aligns across 8 bases. Germline V gives CDR1 PRHDT, CDR2 FYEKMQ (reference sequence). The CDR3 sequence is 16 residues long. Trimming at V came to 4 bases and at J to 0 bases, leaving 7 bases not matched to a gene. The CDR3: CASSSGTGPANYGYTF. CDR3 sequence (DNA): TGTGCCAGCAGCTCCGGGACAGGCCCCGCTAACTATGGCTACACCTTC.

This clonotype was detected only once. The chain uses TRBV25-1 and TRBJ2-2; weak D call: TRBD1 (5 bases). This CDR3 has 14 residues. CDR1 is MGHDK, CDR2 SYGVNS, per germline. V lost 4 bases and J 3 bases, leaving 9 bases between the germline ends. The CDR3 bases are TGTGCCAGCAGTGCCCGGACATACACCGGGGAGCTGTTTTTT. The encoded protein is CASSARTYTGELFF.

This clonotype occurred a few times. The J gene is TRBJ2-2, the V gene TRBV24-1; 8 positions agree with TRBD2. Per germline, CDR1 KGHDR and CDR2 SFDVKD. The CDR3 length is 15 residues. After removal of 1 base from V and 3 bases from J, the junction contained 0 bases not matched to a gene. The CDR3 region has the DNA TGTGCCACCAGTGATTTAGCGGGAGACACCGGGGAGCTGTTTTTT. Translation: CATSDLAGDTGELFF.

The J gene is TRBJ2-4, the V gene TRBV11-2; D is perhaps TRBD2 (5 bases). Trimming took 5 bases from V and 1 from J, leaving 9 bases between them. Germline CDR1 reads SGHAT; CDR2 reads FQNNGV. This CDR3 has 14 residues. CDR3 region: CASSPGVAKNIQYF. The CDR3 nucleotides read TGTGCCAGCAGCCCCGGGGTGGCCAAAAACATTCAGTACTTC.

The chain carries TRBV24-1 and TRBJ2-7; D perhaps matches TRBD2 (5 bases). Germline V gene data show CDR1 as KGHDR and CDR2 as SFDVKD. The ends were cut back, 11 bases at V and 2 bases at J, with 21 bases in the middle. The CDR3 contains 15 residues. CDR3 sequence (DNA): TGTGCCAGCAGCTTCATCCGGGGTCCGCCCTACGAGCAGTACTTC. Residues: CASSFIRGPPYEQYF.

This clonotype came up many times. V usage is TRBV27 and J usage is TRBJ1-1; unclear D gene. Looked up from germline, CDR1 is MNHEY and CDR2 is SMNVEV (reference sequence). This CDR3 has 12 amino acids. V gave up 7 bases and J gave up 1 base, with 7 bases separating them. DNA for the CDR3: TGTGCCAGCACGGCGGGGAACACTGAAGCTTTCTTT. The encoded protein is CASTAGNTEAFF.

This clonotype qualifies as medium-sized (0.01 to 0.1%). The rearrangement links TRBV25-1 to TRBJ1-3; the D is unclear. The CDR3 contains 14 residues. The V end lost 2 bases, the J end lost 2 bases, and 7 bases lay between the germline ends. Per germline, CDR1 MGHDK and CDR2 SYGVNS. The CDR3 protein is CASSELGPGNTIYF. CDR3 coding DNA: TGTGCCAGCAGTGAACTAGGACCTGGAAACACCATATATTTT.

This clonotype was counted a single time. The chain combines TRBV25-1 with TRBJ2-3; D is unresolved. Germline V gene sequence: CDR1 MGHDK, CDR2 SYGVNS. This CDR3 region has 11 residues. V lost 4 bases and J lost 8, with 7 bases in between. DNA for the CDR3: TGTGCCAGCAGTGTTCCAGGTACGCAGTATTTT. Protein product: CASSVPGTQYF.

This chain connects TRBV19 to TRBJ2-1, with 8 positions matching TRBD2. This CDR3 spans 15 amino acids. Germline V lookup: CDR1 LNHDA, CDR2 SQIVND (reference sequence). The V and J ends lost 1 base and 4 bases, in that order; junction bases with no gene match: 3. CDR3 sequence: CASSIASGSYNEQFF. The CDR3 DNA reads TGTGCCAGTAGTATAGCGAGCGGGAGTTACAATGAGCAGTTCTTC.

Many counts were recorded for this clonotype. J is TRBJ1-5 and V is TRBV6-2 or TRBV6-3; TRBD1 matches at 7 bases. V lost 1 base to trimming and J lost 2 bases; unmatched junction nucleotides: 5. The CDR3 loop spans 16 amino acids. The germline V gene encodes CDR1 MNHEY and CDR2 SVGEGT. CDR3 sequence: CASSYLTGKGNQPQHF. CDR3 in DNA: TGTGCCAGCAGTTACTTGACAGGGAAAGGCAATCAGCCCCAGCATTTT.

This clonotype appeared a few times. This chain joins TRBV27 and TRBJ2-1; D uncertain. In germline, CDR1 is MNHEY, CDR2 SMNVEV (reference sequence). The CDR3 length is 13 residues. V lost 1 base and J lost 5, with 6 bases in between. The DNA for the CDR3 is TGTGCCAGCAGTTTATACAGACACAATGAGCAGTTCTTC. Amino acid sequence: CASSLYRHNEQFF.

At least ten counts were recorded for this clonotype. The V gene is TRBV6-1, the J gene TRBJ2-7; 7 nucleotides match TRBD1. Germline lookup yields CDR1 MNHNS and CDR2 SASEGT. The CDR3 contains 12 residues. The junction had 6 bases not matched to a gene; V was cut back by 7 bases and J by 6 bases. CDR3 loop: CASMTGTGEQYV. CDR3 sequence (DNA): TGTGCCAGCATGACAGGGACGGGCGAGCAGTACGTC.

The chain employs TRBV7-8 and TRBJ2-7; tentative D call: TRBD1 (6 bases). There are 13 residues in the CDR3. V was clipped by 4 bases and J by 0 bases, with 7 bases between them. Germline CDR1 SGHVS, CDR2 FQNEAQ. The CDR3 sequence: CASSSQGSYEQYF. CDR3 sequence (DNA): TGTGCCAGCAGCTCACAGGGCTCCTACGAGCAGTACTTC.

This clonotype was counted at least ten times. This chain connects TRBV7-8 to TRBJ2-5; D not resolved. CDR1 and CDR2 from the germline V gene are SGHVS and FQNEAQ. This CDR3 comprises 11 residues. The V gene lost 1 base and the J gene lost 5 bases, with 2 bases spanning the gap. The CDR3 nucleotides read TGTGCCAGCAGCTTAGTGGAGACCCAGTACTTC. Amino acids: CASSLVETQYF.

V usage is TRBV10-3 and J usage is TRBJ2-7; 10 bases fit TRBD1. Germline CDR1 reads ENHRY; CDR2 reads SYGVKD. CDR3 size: 14 residues. J gave up 5 bases and V 6 bases, and 7 bases lay outside the gene matches. Here the CDR3 reads CAIRPGQGIHEQYF. CDR3 nucleotide sequence: TGTGCCATCAGGCCGGGACAGGGGATCCACGAGCAGTACTTC.

The rearrangement links TRBV10-3 to TRBJ2-5, with 7 bases fitting TRBD1. Germline V gene lookup returns CDR1 ENHRY and CDR2 SYGVKD. This CDR3 is built from 14 residues. J gave up 5 bases and V 2 bases, and 5 bases lay outside the gene matches. The CDR3 reads CAISEADRVETQYF. The CDR3 nucleotides are TGTGCCATCAGTGAGGCCGACAGGGTTGAGACCCAGTACTTC.

The chain combines TRBV10-3 with TRBJ2-7; D remains unclear. V gave up 4 bases and J gave up 2 bases, with 12 bases separating them. The CDR3 runs to 14 residues. CDR1 and CDR2 from the germline V gene are ENHRY and SYGVKD. CDR3 coding DNA: TGTGCCATCAGTGGGTCTAGGACCACCTACGAGCAGTACTTC. Translating it yields CAISGSRTTYEQYF.

The chain employs TRBV19 and TRBJ2-7; no firm D call. The CDR3 contains 14 residues. Germline loops: CDR1 LNHDA, CDR2 SQIVND (reference sequence). V gave up 3 bases and J gave up 0 bases, with 9 bases separating them. CDR3: CASSIRSHSYEQYF. In nucleotides, the CDR3 is TGTGCCAGTAGTATTCGCTCTCACTCCTACGAGCAGTACTTC.

The V gene is TRBV2, the J gene TRBJ2-7; D gene unclear. Deletions cut 4 bases from V and 4 bases from J, with 11 bases between. Germline V gene data show CDR1 as SNHLY and CDR2 as FYNNEI. The CDR3 is 13 residues long. The CDR3 sequence is CASSGTRQYEQYF. The CDR3 DNA reads TGTGCCAGCAGTGGGACCAGGCAGTACGAGCAGTACTTC.

V and J are TRBV7-2 and TRBJ1-3, with unresolved D. CDR1 is SGHTA, CDR2 FQGNSA, per germline. V lost 3 bases to trimming and J lost 8 bases, with 11 bases between them. This CDR3 has 13 amino acids. The CDR3 DNA is TGTGCCAGCAGCTTTAGTCAGGCAGACACCATATATTTT. Amino acid sequence: CASSFSQADTIYF.

This clonotype has only a few counts. Germline is not matched at one junction end, which may reflect a read error. The chain carries TRBV12-3 or TRBV12-4 and TRBJ2-2, with D unresolved. The CDR3 is 16 amino acids. The CDR3 is CAGSLWTYANTGELFF. In DNA, the CDR3 is TGTGCCGGCAGTTTATGGACGTATGCGAACACCGGGGAGCTGTTTTTT.

The chain recombines TRBV15 with TRBJ2-7; a possible D gene is TRBD1 (5 bases). V was cut by 0 bases and J by 0 bases, with 12 bases left in between. Germline CDR1 reads LNHNV; CDR2 reads YYDKDF (reference sequence). The CDR3 spans 16 residues. CDR3 loop: CATSREKQGSSYEQYF. DNA of the CDR3: TGTGCCACCAGCAGAGAAAAGCAGGGTAGCTCCTACGAGCAGTACTTC. Full variable domain (missing parts from reference TRBV15 and TRBJ2-7): DAMVIQNPRYQVTQFGKPVTLSCSQTLNHNVMYWYQQKSSQAPKLLFHYYDKDFNNEADTPDNFQSRRPNTSFCFLDIRSPGLGDTAMYLCATSREKQGSSYEQYFGPGTRLTVT.

The chain carries TRBV11-2 and TRBJ2-7; D possibly corresponds to TRBD2 (6 bases). CDR1 is SGHAT and CDR2 is FQNNGV in the germline V gene. The CDR3 contains 14 residues. The V end lost 6 bases, the J end lost 3 bases, and 15 bases lay between the germline ends. CDR3 residues: CASSTPGLDYEQYF. The CDR3, as DNA: TGTGCCAGCAGTACACCGGGACTCGACTACGAGCAGTACTTC. Full variable domain (rest looked up from reference TRBV11-2 and TRBJ2-7): EAGVAQSPRYKIIEKRQSVAFWCNPISGHATLYWYQQILGQGPKLLIQFQNNGVVDDSQLPKDRFSAERLKGVDSTLKIQPAKLEDSAVYLCASSTPGLDYEQYFGPGTRLTVT.

The table lists this clonotype with many counts. This chain uses TRBV6-1 with TRBJ1-2; D call uncertain. Germline V CDR1 and CDR2: MNHNS, SASEGT. The CDR3 totals 12 residues. Trimming stripped 7 bases from V and 3 bases from J, with 9 bases between. CDR3 sequence: CASNQLHYGYTF. In DNA, the CDR3 is TGTGCCAGCAATCAGTTGCACTATGGCTACACCTTC.

The gene calls are TRBV20-1 and TRBJ1-1; D unclear. The V gene's germline CDR1 is DFQATT and CDR2 SNEGSKA (reference sequence). The CDR3 covers 11 residues. With 2 bases removed from V and 4 bases from J, the gap between germline ends came to 5 bases. CDR3 region: CSARKVTEAFF. In nucleotides, the CDR3 is TGCAGTGCTAGAAAGGTCACTGAAGCTTTCTTT.

This clonotype is medium-sized within its sample. The rearrangement joins TRBV24-1 to TRBJ1-2; D is ambiguous. This CDR3 has 17 residues. V lost 3 bases and J lost 4, with 20 bases in between. Germline V CDR1 and CDR2: KGHDR, SFDVKD. Here the CDR3 DNA reads TGTGCCACCAGTGATGCAGGACGGAGAGGGAACGGCTATGGCTACACCTTC. This codes for CATSDAGRRGNGYGYTF.